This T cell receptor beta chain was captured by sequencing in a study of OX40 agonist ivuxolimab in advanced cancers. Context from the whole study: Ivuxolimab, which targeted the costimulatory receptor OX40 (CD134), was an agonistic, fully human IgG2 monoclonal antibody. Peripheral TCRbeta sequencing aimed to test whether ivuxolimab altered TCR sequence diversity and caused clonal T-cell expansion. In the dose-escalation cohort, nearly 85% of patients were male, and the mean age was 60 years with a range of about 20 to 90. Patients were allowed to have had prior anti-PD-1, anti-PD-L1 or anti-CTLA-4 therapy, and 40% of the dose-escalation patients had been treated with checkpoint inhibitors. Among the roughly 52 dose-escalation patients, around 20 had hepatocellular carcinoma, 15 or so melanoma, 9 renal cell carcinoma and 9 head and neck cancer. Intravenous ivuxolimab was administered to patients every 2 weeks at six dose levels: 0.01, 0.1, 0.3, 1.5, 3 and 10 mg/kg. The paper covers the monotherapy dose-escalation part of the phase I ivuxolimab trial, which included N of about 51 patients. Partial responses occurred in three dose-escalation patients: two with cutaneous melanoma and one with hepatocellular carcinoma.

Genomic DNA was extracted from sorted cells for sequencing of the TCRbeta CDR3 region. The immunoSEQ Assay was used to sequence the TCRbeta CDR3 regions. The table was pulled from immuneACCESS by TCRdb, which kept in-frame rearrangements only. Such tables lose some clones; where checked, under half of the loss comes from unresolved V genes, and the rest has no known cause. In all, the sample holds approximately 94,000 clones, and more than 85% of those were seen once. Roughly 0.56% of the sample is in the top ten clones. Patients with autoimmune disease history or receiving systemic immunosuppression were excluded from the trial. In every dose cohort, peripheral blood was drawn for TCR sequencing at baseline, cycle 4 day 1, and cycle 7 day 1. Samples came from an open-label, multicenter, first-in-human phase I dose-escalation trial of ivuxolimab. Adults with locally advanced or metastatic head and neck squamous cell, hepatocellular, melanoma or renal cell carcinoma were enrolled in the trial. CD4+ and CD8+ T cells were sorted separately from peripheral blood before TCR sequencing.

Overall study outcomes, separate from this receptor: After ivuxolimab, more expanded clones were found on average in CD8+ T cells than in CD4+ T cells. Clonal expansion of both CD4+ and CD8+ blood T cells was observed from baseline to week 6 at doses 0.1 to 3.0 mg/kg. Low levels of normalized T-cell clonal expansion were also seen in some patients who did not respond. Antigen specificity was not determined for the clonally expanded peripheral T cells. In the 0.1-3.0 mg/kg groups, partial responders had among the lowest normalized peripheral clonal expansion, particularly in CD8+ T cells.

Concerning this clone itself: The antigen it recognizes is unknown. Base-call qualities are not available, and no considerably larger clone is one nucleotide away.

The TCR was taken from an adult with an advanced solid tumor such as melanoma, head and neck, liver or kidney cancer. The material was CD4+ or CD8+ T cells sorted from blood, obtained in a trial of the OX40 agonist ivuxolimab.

The nucleotide sequence reads TGCGCCAGCAGCTTGGATGGAGGATTCACAGATACGCAGTATTTT. The resulting protein is CASSLDGGFTDTQYF. The chain is assembled from TRBV5-1 and TRBJ2-3; the best D guess is TRBD2, with 5 bases matching. Reading the germline V gene gives CDR1 SGHRS and CDR2 YFSETQ. V drops 0 bases and J drops 2 bases, leaving 10 bases in between. From its cysteine to its phenylalanine, the CDR3 spans 15 amino acids. Just the 45-base CDR3 DNA is kept, in frame starting at base 1.